What follows is one T cell receptor (beta chain) and its context. This study enrolled people aged about 18 to 90 from about 24 US geographic areas. Grouping used clinical history reported by participants in a survey and questionnaire. In the authors' methods: Amplification from reference gene primers served as the basis for estimated nucleated cell counts. Method: immunoSEQ multiplex PCR; TCRdb's copy keeps in-frame clones and lacks some. For V, J and clone size, that table is used; D and trimming come from the DNA. The sample records about 260,000 clones, about 80% being singletons. This sample is part of a study of blood T cell repertoires in COVID-19. Study background: The analysed material was cDNA or gDNA that came from T cells, B-cell-depleted T cells, or PBMCs.

Trimming pared 4 bases from V and 3 bases from J, leaving 13 bases between. The CDR3 sequence is 15 residues long. Germline values: CDR1 SGHTA, CDR2 FQGNSA. The source material was PBMCs or T cells enriched from blood (not recorded which). This clonotype was sampled from a man under 40 with acute COVID-19. The chain combines TRBV7-2 with TRBJ1-5, with D hard to call. The CDR3 protein is CASSSGGETNQPQHF. CDR3 sequence (DNA): TGTGCCAGCAGCTCCGGTGGGGAGACCAATCAGCCCCAGCATTTT.